This TCR beta chain was sequenced in a study of T cell changes during pregnancy in multiple sclerosis. TCRdb's copy holds only in-frame clones and misses some; the assay was immunoSEQ multiplex PCR. The sample holds tens of thousands of clones, 88% seen once. The CDR3 consists of 15 residues. The V gene's germline CDR1 is SGHDT and CDR2 YYEEEE. The junction had 6 bases not matched to a gene; V was cut back by 1 base and J by 3 bases. The TCR comes from a female donor with multiple sclerosis, enrolled in a pregnancy study. Sequenced material: CD4+ T cells from peripheral blood mononuclear cells, taken in the first trimester of pregnancy. The J gene is TRBJ2-5, the V gene TRBV5-6; 7 bases line up with TRBD2. The CDR3 DNA follows: TGTGCCAGCAGCTTGCTCGGGGCGGGGGAAGAGACCCAGTACTTC. Its translation is CASSLLGAGEETQYF.